These 5 T cell receptor beta chains share one sample of origin, sequenced in a study of blood T cells in healthy people across ages. Alongside a J-beta primer mix, a sample-barcoded 5' primer served in a second PCR lasting roughly 7 to 11 cycles. TCRdb itself ran the 5' RACE reads through MiXCR, one entry per CDR3 protein. The sample includes about 1.8 million distinct CDR3 sequences, around 48% of them seen just once. The sample comprised blood. The receptors derive from a woman in her thirties or forties in good health.

The chain is built from TRBV5-1 and TRBJ2-4, with D possibly TRBD2 on 5 matching bases. V gave up 2 bases and J gave up 0 bases, with 12 bases separating them. CDR3 length: 16 residues. Germline values: CDR1 SGHRS, CDR2 YFSETQ. CDR3 in amino acids: CASSFGVRGAKNIQYF. In DNA form, the CDR3 reads TGCGCCAGCAGCTTCGGGGTCCGGGGAGCCAAAAACATTCAGTACTTC.

The gene calls are TRBV20-1 and TRBJ2-5; possibly TRBD1 or TRBD2 for D (6 bases each). Trimming stripped 2 bases from V and 4 bases from J, with 14 bases between. CDR3 length: 14 amino acids. The germline V gene has CDR1 DFQATT and CDR2 SNEGSKA (reference sequence). The CDR3, as DNA: TGCAGTGCTAGAAGGGGGGCAGGGGCAGAGACCCAGTACTTC. It yields the protein CSARRGAGAETQYF.

The CDR3, as DNA: TGTGCTGACAGGCTACCCTTGGGCTACACCTTC. It translates to CADRLPLGYTF. The V and J genes are TRBV2 and TRBJ1-2, with a weak D call TRBD1 (6 bases). There are 11 residues in the CDR3. The germline V gene has CDR1 SNHLY and CDR2 FYNNEI.

This clonotype was counted only a few times. The rearrangement joins TRBV4-1 to TRBJ1-2; the match to TRBD1 covers 10 bases. Trimming at V came to 3 bases and at J to 8 bases, leaving 12 bases not matched to a gene. The CDR3 covers 16 residues. Per germline, CDR1 MGHRA and CDR2 YSYEKL. CDR3 region: CASSHVPGQGIRGYTF. The CDR3 coding sequence is TGCGCCAGCAGCCATGTACCGGGACAGGGGATCCGGGGCTACACCTTC.

CDR3 nucleotides: TGTGCCAGCAGCGAGACAGGGGTCCAAAACATTCAGTACTTC. Translated, it gives CASSETGVQNIQYF. The chain has TRBV12-3 or TRBV12-4 and TRBJ2-4; 8 bases are a match to TRBD1. This CDR3 region has 14 residues. V was clipped by 6 bases and J by 5 bases; unmatched bases: 6.